Each of the 3 T cell receptor beta chains below was sequenced from the same sample in a study of blood T cell repertoires in COVID-19. TCRdb keeps only in-frame clones here, not all; method: immunoSEQ multiplex PCR. The sample records about 140,000 clones, 84% being singletons. The sample comprised PBMCs or T cells enriched from blood (not recorded which). These receptors were collected from a woman between 18 and 29 years old who had been exposed to COVID-19.

V is TRBV19 and J is TRBJ2-3; D call uncertain. This CDR3 comprises 14 residues. Trimming stripped 5 bases from V and 0 bases from J, with 9 bases between. Looked up from germline, CDR1 is LNHDA and CDR2 is SQIVND (reference sequence). The CDR3 region has the DNA TGTGCCAGTAGTTGGCAGGATAGCACAGATACGCAGTATTTT. Translating gives CASSWQDSTDTQYF.

CDR3: CASNEGLAGLYNEQFF. CDR3 in DNA: TGTGCCAGCAATGAGGGACTAGCGGGACTCTACAATGAGCAGTTCTTC. The V and J genes are TRBV27 and TRBJ2-1, with TRBD2 matching 13 bases. The CDR3 length is 16 residues. The junction had 6 bases not matched to a gene; V was cut back by 7 bases and J by 3 bases. Germline V CDR1 and CDR2: MNHEY, SMNVEV (reference sequence).

The gene calls are TRBV2 and TRBJ1-5; TRBD1 is a possible D gene (6 bases). CDR3 length: 15 residues. The ends were cut back, 7 bases at V and 0 bases at J, with 13 bases in the middle. Germline assignment: CDR1 SNHLY and CDR2 FYNNEI. The CDR3 DNA sequence: TGTGCCAGCAAACGAGGACAGAATAGCAATCAGCCCCAGCATTTT. Its protein is CASKRGQNSNQPQHF.